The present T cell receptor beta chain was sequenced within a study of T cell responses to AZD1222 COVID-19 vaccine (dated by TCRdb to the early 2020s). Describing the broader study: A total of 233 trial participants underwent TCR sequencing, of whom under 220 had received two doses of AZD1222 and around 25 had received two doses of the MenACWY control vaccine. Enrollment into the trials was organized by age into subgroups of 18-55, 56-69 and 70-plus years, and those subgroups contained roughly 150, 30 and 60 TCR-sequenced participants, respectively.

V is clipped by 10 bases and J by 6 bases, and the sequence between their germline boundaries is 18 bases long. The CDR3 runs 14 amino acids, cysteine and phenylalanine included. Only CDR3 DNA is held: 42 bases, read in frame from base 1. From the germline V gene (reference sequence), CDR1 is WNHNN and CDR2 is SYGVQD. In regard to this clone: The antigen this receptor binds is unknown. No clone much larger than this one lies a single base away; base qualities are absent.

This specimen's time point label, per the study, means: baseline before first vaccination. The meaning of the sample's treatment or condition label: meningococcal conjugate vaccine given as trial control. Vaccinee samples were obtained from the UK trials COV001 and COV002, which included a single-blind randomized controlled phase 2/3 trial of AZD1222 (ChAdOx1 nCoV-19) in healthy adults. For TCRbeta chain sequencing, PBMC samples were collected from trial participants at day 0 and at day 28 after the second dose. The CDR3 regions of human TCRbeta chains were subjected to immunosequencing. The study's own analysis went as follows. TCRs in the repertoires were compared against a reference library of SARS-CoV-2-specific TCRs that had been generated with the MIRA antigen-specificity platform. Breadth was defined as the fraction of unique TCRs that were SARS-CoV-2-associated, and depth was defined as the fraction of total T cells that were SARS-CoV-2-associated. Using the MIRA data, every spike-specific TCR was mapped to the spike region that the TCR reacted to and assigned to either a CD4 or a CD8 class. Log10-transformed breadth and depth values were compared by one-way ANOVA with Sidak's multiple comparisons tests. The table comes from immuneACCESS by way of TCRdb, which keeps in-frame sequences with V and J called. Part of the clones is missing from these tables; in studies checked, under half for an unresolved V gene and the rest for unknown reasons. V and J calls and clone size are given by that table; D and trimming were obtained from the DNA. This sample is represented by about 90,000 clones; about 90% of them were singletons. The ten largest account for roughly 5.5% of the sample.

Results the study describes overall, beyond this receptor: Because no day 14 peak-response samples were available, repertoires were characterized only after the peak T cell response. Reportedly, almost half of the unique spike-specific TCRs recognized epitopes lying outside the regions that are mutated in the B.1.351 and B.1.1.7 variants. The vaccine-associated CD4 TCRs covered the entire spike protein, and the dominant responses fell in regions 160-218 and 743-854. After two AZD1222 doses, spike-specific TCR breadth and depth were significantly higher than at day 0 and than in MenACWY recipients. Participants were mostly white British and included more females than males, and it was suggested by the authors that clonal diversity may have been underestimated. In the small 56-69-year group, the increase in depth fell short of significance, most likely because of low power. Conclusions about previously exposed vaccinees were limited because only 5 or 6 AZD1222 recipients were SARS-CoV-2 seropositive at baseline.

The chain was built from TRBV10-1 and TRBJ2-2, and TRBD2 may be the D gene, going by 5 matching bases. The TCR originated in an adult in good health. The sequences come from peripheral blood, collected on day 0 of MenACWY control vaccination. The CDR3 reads CATAAEIGSGELFF. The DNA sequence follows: TGCGCCACAGCGGCAGAGATAGGGTCCGGGGAGCTGTTTTTT.